These 7 T cell receptor beta chains originate from one sample sequenced in a study of graft-versus-host responses after intestinal transplantation. These receptors' antigens are unknown. Libraries were prepared by immunoSEQ multiplex PCR; TCRdb keeps only in-frame clonotypes and omits some of them. The data contain about 97,000 clones, just under 95% of them singletons. The input for sequencing was unstimulated CD8+ T cells sorted from spleen or lymph node cells, taken before transplant. The receptors shown here come from a human donor who was the organ donor for an intestinal transplant.

In DNA form, the CDR3 reads TGTGCCACCTCTCGGGACAGCATTAATGAAAAACTGTTTTTT. Translation gives CATSRDSINEKLFF. The V gene is TRBV6-1, the J gene TRBJ1-4, with 7 bases lining up with TRBD1. CDR3 size: 14 residues. CDR1 is MNHNS, CDR2 SASEGT, per germline. V was pared by 10 bases and J by 4 bases, with 9 bases of the junction left unmatched.

The chain carries TRBV7-9 and TRBJ1-2; 7 positions agree with TRBD1. The germline CDR1 and CDR2 sequences are SEHNR and FQNEAQ (reference sequence). V lost 5 bases and J lost 8; bases outside the gene matches: 5. There are 12 residues in the CDR3. CDR3 loop: CASSPDREGYTF. CDR3 nucleotide sequence: TGTGCCAGCAGCCCTGACAGGGAAGGCTACACCTTC.

The CDR3 region is CAISDPGQSSYEQYF. CDR3 sequence (DNA): TGTGCCATCAGTGATCCGGGACAGAGTTCCTACGAGCAGTACTTC. This rearrangement joins TRBV10-3 to TRBJ2-7, with 7 bases identical to TRBD1. The CDR3 has 15 residues. J was trimmed by 1 base and V by 3 bases; bases with no gene match: 6. The germline V gene encodes CDR1 ENHRY and CDR2 SYGVKD.

This chain links TRBV4-1 with TRBJ1-1, with D tentatively TRBD1 (5 bases). The CDR3 contains 15 residues. Germline V gene sequence: CDR1 MGHRA, CDR2 YSYEKL. V lost 2 bases and J lost 1, with 11 bases in between. The CDR3 nucleotides are TGCGCCAGCAGCCAATTGGCCCAGGGGAACACTGAAGCTTTCTTT. This translates into CASSQLAQGNTEAFF.

The gene calls are TRBV15 and TRBJ2-5; 7 nucleotides agree with TRBD2. Per the germline V gene, CDR1 is LNHNV and CDR2 is YYDKDF (reference sequence). This CDR3 region has 17 residues. With V trimmed by 1 base and J by 4 bases, 12 bases remained unmatched. The CDR3 DNA sequence: TGTGCCACCAGCAGAGTTGGCGGAGGGGAGGGGTTAGAGACCCAGTACTTC. This translates into CATSRVGGGEGLETQYF.

The table lists this clone with a count of one. This chain connects TRBV28 to TRBJ1-1; 8 positions agree with TRBD1. With V trimmed by 2 bases and J by 7 bases, 9 bases remained unmatched. There are 15 residues in the CDR3. CDR1 MDHEN and CDR2 SYDVKM come from the germline V gene. CDR3 in DNA: TGTGCCAGCAGTTTACTTTGGACAGGGAATCTTGAAGCTTTCTTT. Its protein is CASSLLWTGNLEAFF.

The chain recombines TRBV10-1 with TRBJ1-1, with D unresolved. The CDR3 is made up of 11 amino acids. Trimming took off 11 bases at V and 12 bases at J, with 19 bases between the two ends. Germline CDR1 is WNHNN and CDR2 is SYGVQD (reference sequence). The CDR3 region is CADNLAPLTFF. As DNA, the CDR3 is TGCGCCGACAACCTAGCGCCCCTTACTTTCTTT.